The source of this T cell receptor (beta chain) is a study of blood T cell repertoires in COVID-19. Study summary: The United States, Italy and Spain were the sources of the acute and convalescent COVID-19 samples. T cells, B-cell-depleted T cells, or PBMCs supplied cDNA or gDNA.

Original processing methods: Estimates of nucleated cell counts were drawn from the amplification of reference gene primers. The table came from immunoSEQ multiplex PCR; TCRdb's copy has only in-frame clones and leaves some out. V and J calls and clone size come straight from that table; D and trimming were deduced from the DNA. Of approximately 150,000 clones listed, 80% were seen once; the top ten hold over 4%. The CDR3 covers 16 residues. Trimming took 2 bases from V and 1 from J, leaving 14 bases between them. Germline-derived CDR1 and CDR2 are MDHEN and SYDVKM. The chain couples TRBV28 to TRBJ1-2; possible D gene TRBD1, 6 bases. The sequencing sample was made of peripheral blood. This TCR was sampled from a woman in her forties or fifties with acute or convalescent COVID-19. CDR3 DNA sequence: TGTGCCAGCAGTTTACCCGGGACAACCAGTAACTATGGCTACACCTTC. Translated: CASSLPGTTSNYGYTF.